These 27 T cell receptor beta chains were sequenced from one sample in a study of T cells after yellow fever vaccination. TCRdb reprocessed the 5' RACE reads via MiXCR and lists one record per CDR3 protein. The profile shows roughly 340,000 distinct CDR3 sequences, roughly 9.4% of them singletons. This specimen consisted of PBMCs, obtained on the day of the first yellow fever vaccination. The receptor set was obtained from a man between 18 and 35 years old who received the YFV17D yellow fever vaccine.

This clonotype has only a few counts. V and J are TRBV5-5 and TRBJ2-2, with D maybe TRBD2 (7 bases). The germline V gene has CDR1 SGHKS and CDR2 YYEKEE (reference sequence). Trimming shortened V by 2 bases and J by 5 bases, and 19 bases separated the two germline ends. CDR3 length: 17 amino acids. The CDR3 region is CASSFRQGLSGTGELFF. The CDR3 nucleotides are TGTGCCAGCAGCTTTAGGCAGGGGCTTAGCGGGACCGGGGAGCTGTTTTTT.

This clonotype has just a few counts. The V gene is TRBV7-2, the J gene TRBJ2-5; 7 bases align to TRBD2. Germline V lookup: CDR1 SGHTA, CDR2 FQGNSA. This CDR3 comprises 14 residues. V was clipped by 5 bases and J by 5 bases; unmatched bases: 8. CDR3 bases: TGTGCCAGCAGCGCCGTGCGGGGGAGGGAGACCCAGTACTTC. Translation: CASSAVRGRETQYF.

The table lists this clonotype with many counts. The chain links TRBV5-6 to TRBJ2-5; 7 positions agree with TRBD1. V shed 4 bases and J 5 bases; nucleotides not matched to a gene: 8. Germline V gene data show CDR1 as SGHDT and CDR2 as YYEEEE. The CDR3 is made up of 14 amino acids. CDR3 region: CASSTTGLGETQYF. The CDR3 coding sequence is TGTGCCAGCAGCACGACAGGGCTGGGGGAGACCCAGTACTTC.

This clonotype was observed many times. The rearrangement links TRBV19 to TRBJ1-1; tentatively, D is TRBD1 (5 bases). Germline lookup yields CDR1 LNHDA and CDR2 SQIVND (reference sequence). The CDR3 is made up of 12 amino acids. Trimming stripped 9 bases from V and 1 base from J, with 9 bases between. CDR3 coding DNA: TGTGCCAGCTCGGGGCCGAACACTGAAGCTTTCTTT. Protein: CASSGPNTEAFF.

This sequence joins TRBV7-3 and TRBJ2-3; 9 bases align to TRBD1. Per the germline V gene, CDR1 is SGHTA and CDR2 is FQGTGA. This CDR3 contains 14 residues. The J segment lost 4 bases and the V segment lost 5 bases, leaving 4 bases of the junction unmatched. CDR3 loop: CASSRQGVSDTQYF. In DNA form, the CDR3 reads TGTGCCAGCAGCAGACAGGGGGTCTCAGATACGCAGTATTTT.

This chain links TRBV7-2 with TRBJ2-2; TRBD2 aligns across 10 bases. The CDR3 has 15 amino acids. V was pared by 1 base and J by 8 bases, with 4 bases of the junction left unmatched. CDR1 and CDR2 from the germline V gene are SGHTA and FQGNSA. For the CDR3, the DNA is TGTGCCAGCAGCTTAGTAGCGGGGGGTCAGGGGGAGCTGTTTTTT. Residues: CASSLVAGGQGELFF.

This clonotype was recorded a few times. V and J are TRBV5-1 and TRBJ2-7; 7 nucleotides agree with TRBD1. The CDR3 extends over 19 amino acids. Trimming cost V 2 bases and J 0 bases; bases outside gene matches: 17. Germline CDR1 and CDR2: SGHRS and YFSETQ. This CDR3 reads CASSLRDSRQKASSYEQYV. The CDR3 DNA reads TGCGCCAGCAGCTTACGGGACAGCCGACAAAAAGCTAGCTCCTACGAGCAGTACGTC.

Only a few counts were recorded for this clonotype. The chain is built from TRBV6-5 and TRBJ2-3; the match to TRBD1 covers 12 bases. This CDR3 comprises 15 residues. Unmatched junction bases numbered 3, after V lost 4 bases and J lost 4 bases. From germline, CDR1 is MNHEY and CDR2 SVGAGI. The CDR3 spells CASSSGQGAADTQYF. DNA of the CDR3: TGTGCCAGCAGTTCGGGACAGGGGGCCGCAGATACGCAGTATTTT.

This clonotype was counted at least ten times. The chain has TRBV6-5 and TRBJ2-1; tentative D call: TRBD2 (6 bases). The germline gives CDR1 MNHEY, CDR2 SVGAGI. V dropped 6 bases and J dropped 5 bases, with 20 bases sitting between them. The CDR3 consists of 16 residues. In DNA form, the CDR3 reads TGTGCCAGCAGACTCGGGTCGGGACGGGGGAACAATGAGCAGTTCTTC. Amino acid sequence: CASRLGSGRGNNEQFF.

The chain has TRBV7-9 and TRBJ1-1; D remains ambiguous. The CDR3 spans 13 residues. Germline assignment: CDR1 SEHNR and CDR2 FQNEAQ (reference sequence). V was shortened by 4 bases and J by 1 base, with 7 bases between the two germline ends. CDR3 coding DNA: TGTGCCAGCAGCTCGGGGTCGAACACTGAAGCTTTCTTT. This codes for CASSSGSNTEAFF. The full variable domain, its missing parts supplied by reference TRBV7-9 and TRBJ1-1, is DTGVSQNPRHKITKRGQNVTFRCDPISEHNRLYWYRQTLGQGPEFLTYFQNEAQLEKSRLLSDRFSAERPKGSFSTLEIQRTEQGDSAMYLCASSSGSNTEAFFGQGTRLTVV.

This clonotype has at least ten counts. The CDR3 spells CASSSTELETGVQWGELFF. The CDR3 DNA reads as TGTGCCAGCAGCTCCACGGAGTTGGAGACAGGCGTGCAGTGGGGGGAGCTGTTTTTT. The chain couples TRBV11-1 to TRBJ2-2; the D gene is possibly TRBD1 (6 bases). Trimming pared 4 bases from V and 8 bases from J, leaving 29 bases between. The CDR3 is 19 amino acids. CDR1 is SGHAT, CDR2 FQDESV, per germline (reference sequence).

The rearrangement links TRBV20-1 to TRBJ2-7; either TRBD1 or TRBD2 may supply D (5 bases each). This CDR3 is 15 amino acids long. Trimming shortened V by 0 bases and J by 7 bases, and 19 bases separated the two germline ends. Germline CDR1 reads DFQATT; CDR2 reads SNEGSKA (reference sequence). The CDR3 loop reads CSAREITGLRDEQYF. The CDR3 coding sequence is TGCAGTGCTAGAGAAATAACAGGACTCCGAGATGAGCAGTACTTC.

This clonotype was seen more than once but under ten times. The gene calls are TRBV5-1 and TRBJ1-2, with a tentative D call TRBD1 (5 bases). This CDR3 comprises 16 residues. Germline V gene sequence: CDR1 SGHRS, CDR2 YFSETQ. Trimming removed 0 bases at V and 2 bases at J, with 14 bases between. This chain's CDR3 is CASSLGSTEGNYGYTF. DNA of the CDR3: TGCGCCAGCAGCTTGGGGTCGACAGAGGGGAACTATGGCTACACCTTC.

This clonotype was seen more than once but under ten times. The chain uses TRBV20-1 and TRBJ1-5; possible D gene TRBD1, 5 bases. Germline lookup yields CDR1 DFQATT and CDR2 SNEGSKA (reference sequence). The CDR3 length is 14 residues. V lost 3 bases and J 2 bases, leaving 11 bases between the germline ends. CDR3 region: CSASRGDGNQPQHF. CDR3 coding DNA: TGCAGTGCTAGTAGAGGGGACGGCAATCAGCCCCAGCATTTT.

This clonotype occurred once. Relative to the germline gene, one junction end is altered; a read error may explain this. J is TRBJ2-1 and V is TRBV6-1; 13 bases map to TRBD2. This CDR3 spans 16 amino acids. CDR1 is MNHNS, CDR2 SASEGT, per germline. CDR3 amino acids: CAGRTSGGGFYNEQFF. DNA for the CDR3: TGTGCCGGCAGGACTAGCGGGGGAGGGTTCTACAATGAGCAGTTCTTC.

The CDR3 bases are TGTACCTGCAGTTTCGGGACAGGGAGTAGCTCTGGGGCCAACGTCCTGACTTTC. Protein product: CTCSFGTGSSSGANVLTF. The chain has TRBV12-3 or TRBV12-4 and TRBJ2-6; 9 positions match TRBD1. CDR3 size: 18 residues.

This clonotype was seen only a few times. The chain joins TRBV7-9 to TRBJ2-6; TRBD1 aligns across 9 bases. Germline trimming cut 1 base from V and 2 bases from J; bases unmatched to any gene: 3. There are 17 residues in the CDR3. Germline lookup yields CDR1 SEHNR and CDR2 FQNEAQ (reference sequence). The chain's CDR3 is CASSLGTGDPGANVLTF. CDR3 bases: TGTGCCAGCAGCTTAGGGACAGGGGACCCTGGGGCCAACGTCCTGACTTTC.

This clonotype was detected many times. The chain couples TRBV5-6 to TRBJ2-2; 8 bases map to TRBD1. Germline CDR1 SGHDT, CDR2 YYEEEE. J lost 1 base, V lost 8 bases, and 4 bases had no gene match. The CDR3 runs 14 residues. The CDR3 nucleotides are TGTGCCAGTGATGGGACAGGGAACACCGGGGAGCTGTTTTTT. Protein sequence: CASDGTGNTGELFF.

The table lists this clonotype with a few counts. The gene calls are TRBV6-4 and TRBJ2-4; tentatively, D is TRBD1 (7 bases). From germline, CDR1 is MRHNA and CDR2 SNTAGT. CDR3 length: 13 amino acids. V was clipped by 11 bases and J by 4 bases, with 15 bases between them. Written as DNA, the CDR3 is TGTGCCCAGGGGCGGGACAGAAAAAACATTCAGTACTTC. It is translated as CAQGRDRKNIQYF.

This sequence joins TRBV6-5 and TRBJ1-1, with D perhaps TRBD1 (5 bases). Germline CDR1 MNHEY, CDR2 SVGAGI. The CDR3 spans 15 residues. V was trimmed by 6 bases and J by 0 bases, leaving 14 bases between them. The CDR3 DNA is TGTGCCAGCAGATTGGGACGGAGAATGAACACTGAAGCTTTCTTT. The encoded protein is CASRLGRRMNTEAFF.

The CDR3 DNA reads as TGTGCCAGCAGCTGGCGCGGGGGGGCCGTTTCCTACAATGAGCAGTTCTTC. Its protein is CASSWRGGAVSYNEQFF. This rearrangement joins TRBV5-6 to TRBJ2-1, with 9 bases matching TRBD2. J was trimmed by 1 base and V by 3 bases; bases with no gene match: 8. The CDR3 has 17 amino acids. In germline, CDR1 is SGHDT, CDR2 YYEEEE.

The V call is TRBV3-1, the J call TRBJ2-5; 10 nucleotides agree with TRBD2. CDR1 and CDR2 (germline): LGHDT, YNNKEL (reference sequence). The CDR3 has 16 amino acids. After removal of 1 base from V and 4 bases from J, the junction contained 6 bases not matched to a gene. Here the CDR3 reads CASSQVPSGGRETQYF. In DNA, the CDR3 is TGTGCCAGCAGCCAAGTTCCTAGCGGGGGACGAGAGACCCAGTACTTC.

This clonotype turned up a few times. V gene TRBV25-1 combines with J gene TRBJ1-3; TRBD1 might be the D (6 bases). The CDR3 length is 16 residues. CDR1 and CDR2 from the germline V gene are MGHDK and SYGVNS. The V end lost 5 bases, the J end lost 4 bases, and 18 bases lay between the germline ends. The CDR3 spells CASSPPPTGRGNTIYF. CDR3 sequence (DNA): TGTGCCAGCAGTCCCCCCCCGACAGGCCGCGGAAACACCATATATTTT.

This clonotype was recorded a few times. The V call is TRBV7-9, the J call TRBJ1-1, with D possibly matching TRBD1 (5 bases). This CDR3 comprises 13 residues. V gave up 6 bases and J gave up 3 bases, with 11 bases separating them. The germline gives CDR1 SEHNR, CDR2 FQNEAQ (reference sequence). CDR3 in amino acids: CASRYEGYTEAFF. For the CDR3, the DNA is TGTGCCAGCAGATATGAGGGGTACACTGAAGCTTTCTTT.

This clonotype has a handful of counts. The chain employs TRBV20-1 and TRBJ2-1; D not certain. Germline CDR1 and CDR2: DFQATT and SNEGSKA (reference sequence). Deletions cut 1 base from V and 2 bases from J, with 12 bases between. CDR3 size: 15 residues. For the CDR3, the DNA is TGCAGTGCTAGAGGGCCCCTGAACGCCTACAATGAGCAGTTCTTC. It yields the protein CSARGPLNAYNEQFF.

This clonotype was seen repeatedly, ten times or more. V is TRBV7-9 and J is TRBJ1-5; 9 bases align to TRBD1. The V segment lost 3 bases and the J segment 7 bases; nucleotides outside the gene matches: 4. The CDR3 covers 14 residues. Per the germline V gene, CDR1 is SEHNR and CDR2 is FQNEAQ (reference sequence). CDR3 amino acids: CASSLGQGTQPQHF. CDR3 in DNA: TGTGCCAGCAGCTTGGGACAGGGCACGCAGCCCCAGCATTTT. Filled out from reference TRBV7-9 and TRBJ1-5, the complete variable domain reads DTGVSQNPRHKITKRGQNVTFRCDPISEHNRLYWYRQTLGQGPEFLTYFQNEAQLEKSRLLSDRFSAERPKGSFSTLEIQRTEQGDSAMYLCASSLGQGTQPQHFGDGTRLSIL.

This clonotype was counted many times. This chain's CDR3 is CASSDRGGDTEAFF. The CDR3 DNA follows: TGTGCCAGCAGTGACCGGGGGGGGGACACTGAAGCTTTCTTT. The chain has TRBV6-1 and TRBJ1-1, with D possibly matching TRBD1 (5 bases). This CDR3 contains 14 residues. Per the germline V gene, CDR1 is MNHNS and CDR2 is SASEGT. V lost 3 bases to trimming and J lost 3 bases, with 11 bases between them.